The 16 T cell receptor beta chains in this list originate from one sample, sequenced in a study of vaccination and CD4 T cells after COVID-19. What these receptors recognize is not known. An Oncomine TCR Beta short-read assay was used to sequence the DNA from cultured CD4+ T cells. Using its own MiXCR run on the PCR reads, TCRdb lists one record per CDR3 protein. The repertoire holds approximately 11,000 distinct CDR3 sequences, 64% seen once, with 14% in the top ten. Described treatment: approximately 11-day PBMC culture with coronavirus spike peptide pools or control peptides (ViraFEST assay). The material sequenced was CD4+ T cells from blood, cultured in vitro. Receptors originate from a human donor who had recovered from COVID-19.

This rearrangement joins TRBV20-1 to TRBJ1-5, with TRBD1 as a possible D gene (6 bases). Trimming took 5 bases from V and 0 from J, leaving 17 bases between them. From germline, CDR1 is DFQATT and CDR2 SNEGSKA (reference sequence). This CDR3 is built from 16 residues. CDR3 residues: CSARRGGRNSNQPQHF. The CDR3 DNA reads TGCAGTGCTCGACGGGGGGGCAGGAATAGCAATCAGCCCCAGCATTTT.

This chain joins TRBV15 and TRBJ2-2; D may be TRBD1 (6 bases). The CDR3 is 16 amino acids. Germline assignment: CDR1 LNHNV and CDR2 YYDKDF (reference sequence). Trimming shortened V by 3 bases and J by 4 bases, and 15 bases separated the two germline ends. The CDR3 DNA reads TGTGCCACCAGCAGGGGAGTTACAGGGTTCACCGGGGAGCTGTTTTTT. This translates into CATSRGVTGFTGELFF.

This chain uses TRBV20-1 with TRBJ2-1, with 8 bases aligning to TRBD2. In germline, CDR1 is DFQATT, CDR2 SNEGSKA (reference sequence). This CDR3 comprises 16 residues. V lost 4 bases to trimming and J lost 0 bases; unmatched junction nucleotides: 8. The DNA for the CDR3 is TGCAGTGCTATAGTAGCGGGACCTAACTCCTACAATGAGCAGTTCTTC. Amino acids: CSAIVAGPNSYNEQFF.

This clonotype appeared a few times. The chain links TRBV15 to TRBJ1-6; D might be TRBD1 (5 bases). This CDR3 spans 16 amino acids. The V and J ends lost 0 bases and 9 bases respectively, with 15 bases between them. Germline V gives CDR1 LNHNV, CDR2 YYDKDF (reference sequence). In DNA, the CDR3 is TGTGCCACCAGCAGAGATCCTGGGGCTCTTGGTTCACCCCTCCACTTT. This codes for CATSRDPGALGSPLHF.

This chain connects TRBV10-3 to TRBJ2-3; no firm D call. The length of the CDR3 is 12 residues. The ends were cut back, 3 bases at V and 0 bases at J, with 1 base in the middle. In germline, CDR1 is ENHRY, CDR2 SYGVKD. CDR3 coding DNA: TGTGCCATCAGTGACAGCACAGATACGCAGTATTTT. Translation: CAISDSTDTQYF.

The chain combines TRBV27 with TRBJ2-1; 13 nucleotides agree with TRBD2. V was pared by 5 bases and J by 5 bases, with 9 bases of the junction left unmatched. Germline loops: CDR1 MNHEY, CDR2 SMNVEV (reference sequence). CDR3 length equals 17 residues. The CDR3 is CASSPTRTSGRNNEQFF. The CDR3 region has the DNA TGTGCCAGCAGTCCAACTCGGACTAGCGGGAGAAACAATGAGCAGTTCTTC.

This clonotype came up a few times. The chain joins TRBV30 to TRBJ1-1, with D maybe TRBD1 (5 bases). Deletions cut 6 bases from V and 3 bases from J, with 14 bases between. This CDR3 is 13 amino acids long. Germline V CDR1 and CDR2: GTSNPN, SVGIG (reference sequence). The DNA for the CDR3 is TGTGCCTGTACATCCGAAGGGGACACTGAAGCTTTCTTT. Encoded protein: CACTSEGDTEAFF.

The chain carries TRBV11-3 and TRBJ2-5, with D hard to call. Trimming took 3 bases from V and 0 from J, leaving 20 bases between them. The CDR3 totals 18 residues. Germline values: CDR1 SGHNT, CDR2 YENEEA. This chain's CDR3 is CASSFRPPSHSYQETQYF. Here the CDR3 DNA reads TGTGCCAGCAGCTTCCGCCCCCCCTCACACTCGTACCAAGAGACCCAGTACTTC.

This clonotype appeared a single time. The junction does not match germline at one end; this may be a read error. J is TRBJ2-5 and V is TRBV11-3; TRBD2 is a possible D gene (5 bases). The CDR3 contains 14 residues. The germline V gene encodes CDR1 SGHNT and CDR2 YENEEA. Written as DNA, the CDR3 is TGTGCCAGCAGCCTAGAGGGCAGACCAGAGACCCAGTACTTC. It specifies CASSLEGRPETQYF.

The chain combines TRBV6-1 with TRBJ1-5; D remains unclear. CDR1 and CDR2 (germline): MNHNS, SASEGT. The length of the CDR3 is 13 residues. Trimming took 2 bases from V and 2 from J, leaving 4 bases between them. CDR3 nucleotide sequence: TGTGCCAGCAGTGAAAGGGGCAATCAGCCCCAGCATTTT. Its translation: CASSERGNQPQHF.

V and J are TRBV6-1 and TRBJ1-5; weak D call: TRBD1 (5 bases). V was pared by 10 bases and J by 5 bases, with 12 bases between. The CDR3 is 12 amino acids. The V gene's germline CDR1 is MNHNS and CDR2 SASEGT. CDR3 region: CATGRGHQPQHF. CDR3 in DNA: TGTGCCACCGGGAGGGGACATCAGCCCCAGCATTTT.

The chain has TRBV19 and TRBJ2-7, with TRBD1 identical over 8 bases. With 8 bases clipped from V and 4 bases from J, the junction kept 1 base outside the gene matches. The CDR3 is 11 amino acids. Germline assignment: CDR1 LNHDA and CDR2 SQIVND (reference sequence). The CDR3 reads CASRQGYEQYF. Written as DNA, the CDR3 is TGTGCCAGTCGACAGGGGTACGAGCAGTACTTC.

In this sample, this clonotype turned up a few times. This sequence joins TRBV20-1 and TRBJ1-2; D ambiguous. Germline-derived CDR1 and CDR2 are DFQATT and SNEGSKA (reference sequence). The CDR3 runs to 13 residues. With 4 bases removed from V and 3 bases from J, the gap between germline ends came to 12 bases. The CDR3 bases are TGCAGTGCTACCCTCCAGGAGGACTATGGCTACACCTTC. Amino acids: CSATLQEDYGYTF.

This chain connects TRBV7-2 to TRBJ1-1; 7 bases agree with TRBD1. Trimming took 6 bases from V and 6 from J; bases not matched to a gene: 10. This CDR3 spans 14 amino acids. Looked up from germline, CDR1 is SGHTA and CDR2 is FQGNSA. The DNA for the CDR3 is TGTGCCAGCAGGCCCTACGACAGGGCTTCTGAAGCTTTCTTT. It is translated as CASRPYDRASEAFF. Combining the CDR3 with reference TRBV7-2 and TRBJ1-1 gives the whole variable domain GAGVSQSPSNKVTEKGKDVELRCDPISGHTALYWYRQSLGQGLEFLIYFQGNSAPDKSGLPSDRFSAERTGGSVSTLTIQRTQQEDSAVYLCASRPYDRASEAFFGQGTRLTVV.

The gene calls are TRBV27 and TRBJ1-6; D might be TRBD1 (5 bases). Trimming pared 3 bases from V and 6 bases from J, leaving 6 bases between. The CDR3 covers 13 residues. Germline assignment: CDR1 MNHEY and CDR2 SMNVEV (reference sequence). CDR3: CASSLTANSPLHF. CDR3 DNA: TGTGCCAGCAGTTTGACAGCTAATTCACCCCTCCACTTT.

The chain uses TRBV7-2 and TRBJ2-1, with 10 nucleotides matching TRBD2. The germline V gene encodes CDR1 SGHTA and CDR2 FQGNSA. The V segment lost 2 bases and the J segment 6 bases; nucleotides outside the gene matches: 13. This CDR3 is 18 amino acids long. CDR3 sequence: CASSLWLRERGGVNEQFF. For the CDR3, the DNA is TGTGCCAGCAGCTTATGGCTAAGGGAGCGGGGGGGGGTCAATGAGCAGTTCTTC.